At least ten counts were recorded for the clone carrying this TCR beta chain. What it recognizes is unknown. Any patient presenting with uncontrolled infection, other autoimmune disease, pregnancy or lactation was left out. Amplification of TCR beta CDR3 regions used RNA as the template. Primed by the HTBI set, a first-round RT-PCR was run on the TCR CDR3. In TCRdb, the multiplex PCR reads were re-called with MiXCR into one record per CDR3 protein. The data show 350,000 to 450,000 distinct CDR3 sequences, with over 12% seen just once and 25% to 30% held by the top ten. This specimen belongs to a study of T cells in Graves' hyperthyroidism and ophthalmopathy. Study-wide context: Peripheral blood was obtained at initial diagnosis, preceding any treatment. General observations from the study: Separating ophthalmopathy from stable hyperthyroidism was achieved by a 13 V-J model.

V was pared by 0 bases and J by 8 bases, with 23 bases between. Germline V gene data show CDR1 as SGDLS and CDR2 as YYNGEE. The CDR3 is made up of 17 amino acids. This TCR was recovered from a man in his fifties or sixties with Graves' ophthalmopathy. The specimen sequenced was blood. The chain links TRBV9 to TRBJ1-2, with a tentative D call TRBD1 (5 bases). The CDR3 nucleotides are TGTGCCAGCAGCGTAGGGTTGGGACTTCCTTCTTCATGGGGCTACACCTTC. Translation gives CASSVGLGLPSSWGYTF.